This TCR beta chain was sequenced for a study of shared clonotypes between healthy human individuals. Genomic DNA per cell subset filled all wells of several immunoSEQ plates. Replicate PCRs for sorted subsets used 200 to 250 ng DNA; this equaled 30,000 to 35,000 T cell genomes. Measured with immunoSEQ multiplex PCR; TCRdb has only the in-frame clones, and not every one. Among nearly 1,000,000 clones listed, around three quarters were seen once. Splitting the CD4+ cells yielded a CD45RA+ naive subset and a CD45RA-negative memory subset. The CDR3 has 12 residues. V lost 1 base to trimming and J lost 7 bases, with 8 bases between them. The germline gives CDR1 SGHKS, CDR2 YYEKEE (reference sequence).

The source is a man younger than 35 in good health. Sequencing used memory CD4+ T cells sorted from blood. Regarding subset: CD45RA-negative fraction. This chain uses TRBV5-5 with TRBJ1-2, with no clear D. CDR3 amino acids: CASSLLAVGYTF. The CDR3 region has the DNA TGTGCCAGCAGCTTGTTGGCAGTTGGCTACACCTTC.